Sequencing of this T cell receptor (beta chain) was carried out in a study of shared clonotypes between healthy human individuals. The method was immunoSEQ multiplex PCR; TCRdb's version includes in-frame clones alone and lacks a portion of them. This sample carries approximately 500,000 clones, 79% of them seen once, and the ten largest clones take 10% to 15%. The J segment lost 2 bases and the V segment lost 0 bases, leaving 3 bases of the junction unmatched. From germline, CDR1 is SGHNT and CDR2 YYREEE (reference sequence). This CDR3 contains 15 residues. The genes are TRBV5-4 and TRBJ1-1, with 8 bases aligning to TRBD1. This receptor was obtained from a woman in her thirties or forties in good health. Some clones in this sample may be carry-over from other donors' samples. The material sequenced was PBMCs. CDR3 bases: TGTGCCAGCAGCTTGGTCCAGGGGGCTAACACTGAAGCTTTCTTT. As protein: CASSLVQGANTEAFF.